What follows are 30 T cell receptor beta chains derived from one specimen sequenced in a study of T-cell reconstitution after alpha-beta-depleted transplantation in children. The TCRbeta library was prepared with unique molecular identifiers. One entry per CDR3 protein results from TCRdb running MiXCR on the PCR reads. The data contain about 200,000 distinct CDR3 sequences, approximately 8.4% of them singletons. Sequencing was performed on PBMCs, mostly from graft donor cells, taken 360 days after TCRalphabeta/CD19-depleted stem cell transplant. Receptors originate from a male patient aged 2 to 10 who had a stem cell transplant for acute myeloid leukemia, so the T cells may come from the graft donor.

The rearrangement joins TRBV5-6 to TRBJ1-5; D unresolved. Germline V gene sequence: CDR1 SGHDT, CDR2 YYEEEE. Trimming pared 0 bases from V and 7 bases from J, leaving 8 bases between. The CDR3 extends over 13 amino acids. CDR3 sequence: CASSLAGKQPQHF. CDR3 nucleotides: TGTGCCAGCAGCTTGGCGGGAAAGCAGCCCCAGCATTTT.

V is TRBV6-6 and J is TRBJ2-5, with D possibly matching TRBD2 (5 bases). Germline lookup yields CDR1 MNHNY and CDR2 SVGAGI (reference sequence). This CDR3 has 13 amino acids. V was cut by 6 bases and J by 5 bases, with 13 bases left in between. The CDR3 protein is CASRPTRKETQYF. Written as DNA, the CDR3 is TGTGCCAGCAGACCCACTAGAAAGGAGACCCAGTACTTC.

This clonotype has more than one count but fewer than ten. V gene TRBV27 combines with J gene TRBJ2-1, with 10 bases fitting TRBD2. This CDR3 is built from 17 residues. Per germline, CDR1 MNHEY and CDR2 SMNVEV (reference sequence). The V gene end was trimmed by 4 bases and the J gene end by 8 bases; junction bases not matched to a gene: 14. CDR3 sequence: CASSSLWGLAGDDEQFF. The CDR3 DNA reads as TGTGCCAGCAGTTCCCTTTGGGGTCTAGCGGGAGATGATGAGCAGTTCTTC.

The chain employs TRBV7-9 and TRBJ2-2; D possibly uses TRBD1 or TRBD2 (5 bases each). Germline CDR1 and CDR2: SEHNR and FQNEAQ (reference sequence). The CDR3 is 15 residues long. V gave up 3 bases and J gave up 3 bases, with 11 bases separating them. This CDR3 reads CASSLARDDTGELFF. The DNA of the CDR3 is TGTGCCAGCAGCTTGGCTAGGGACGACACCGGGGAGCTGTTTTTT.

The chain recombines TRBV14 with TRBJ2-7; TRBD1 agrees at 7 bases. The V and J ends lost 1 base and 2 bases, in that order; junction bases with no gene match: 5. This CDR3 spans 15 amino acids. CDR1 is SGHDN and CDR2 is FVKESK in the germline V gene. The CDR3 coding sequence is TGTGCCAGCAGCCAAGGGAGGACAGGAGCCTACGAGCAGTACTTC. Residues: CASSQGRTGAYEQYF.

The chain is built from TRBV15 and TRBJ2-1; D not certain. The germline V gene encodes CDR1 LNHNV and CDR2 YYDKDF (reference sequence). The CDR3 contains 14 residues. The ends were cut back, 0 bases at V and 7 bases at J, with 10 bases in the middle. CDR3 coding DNA: TGTGCCACCAGCAGAGACGCAGCGCTTAATGAGCAGTTCTTC. It is translated as CATSRDAALNEQFF.

This clonotype was recorded at least ten times. The V gene is TRBV5-1, the J gene TRBJ2-2; D possibly uses TRBD1 or TRBD2 (5 bases each). V dropped 3 bases and J dropped 5 bases, with 5 bases sitting between them. Germline CDR1 SGHRS, CDR2 YFSETQ. The CDR3 consists of 12 residues. CDR3 sequence: CASSWGTGELFF. CDR3 DNA: TGCGCCAGCAGCTGGGGGACCGGGGAGCTGTTTTTT.

The genes are TRBV7-6 and TRBJ2-7, with 12 positions matching TRBD2. The CDR3 loop spans 18 amino acids. The ends lost 1 base at V and 1 base at J; junction bases unmatched: 8. Germline V CDR1 and CDR2: SGHVS, FNYEAQ. DNA of the CDR3: TGTGCCAGCAGCTTAGGCCGAACTAGCGGGAGGCCTTCCTACGAGCAGTACTTC. Translated, it gives CASSLGRTSGRPSYEQYF.

CDR3 loop: CATSRPQGNIRDEQYF. In DNA form, the CDR3 reads TGTGCCACCAGCAGACCTCAGGGAAATATAAGGGACGAGCAGTACTTC. The chain couples TRBV15 to TRBJ2-7; perhaps TRBD1 as D (5 bases). V lost 2 bases and J 5 bases, leaving 19 bases between the germline ends. The CDR3 runs to 16 residues. Germline assignment: CDR1 LNHNV and CDR2 YYDKDF (reference sequence).

This clonotype was observed at least ten times. This chain links TRBV6-1 with TRBJ2-7; 8 bases line up with TRBD1. Germline CDR1 is MNHNS and CDR2 is SASEGT. V lost 1 base, J lost 3 bases, and 5 bases stayed unmatched. This CDR3 region has 15 residues. CDR3 sequence: CASSEDRQGIYEQYF. CDR3 nucleotides: TGTGCCAGCAGTGAAGATCGACAGGGGATCTACGAGCAGTACTTC.

The genes are TRBV12-3 or TRBV12-4 and TRBJ1-2, with D possibly matching TRBD1 (5 bases). The V and J ends lost 7 bases and 1 base respectively, with 13 bases between them. The CDR3 has 14 residues. The CDR3, as DNA: TGTGCCAGCACCGAGGGACGGATTAACTATGGCTACACCTTC. The encoded protein is CASTEGRINYGYTF.

The rearrangement uses TRBV20-1 and TRBJ2-7; 8 nucleotides agree with TRBD2. There are 15 residues in the CDR3. Germline loops: CDR1 DFQATT, CDR2 SNEGSKA (reference sequence). V shed 6 bases, J shed 1 base, and the junction held 11 bases outside the gene matches. This CDR3 is CSAEGRASGSYEQYV. Written as DNA, the CDR3 is TGCAGTGCCGAAGGGAGGGCTAGCGGGTCCTACGAGCAGTACGTC.

The chain joins TRBV29-1 to TRBJ2-7; a weak D match, TRBD1 (6 bases). This CDR3 comprises 13 residues. V was trimmed by 3 bases and J by 2 bases, leaving 11 bases between them. Germline values: CDR1 SQVTM, CDR2 ANQGSEA. Here the CDR3 DNA reads TGCAGCGTTGATCTTGGACAGACCTACGAGCAGTACTTC. Amino acid sequence: CSVDLGQTYEQYF.

This clonotype turned up a few times. The chain has TRBV20-1 and TRBJ2-1; tentative D call: TRBD2 (6 bases). This CDR3 is built from 15 residues. Trimming removed 3 bases from V and 0 bases from J, with 12 bases in between. The germline V gene encodes CDR1 DFQATT and CDR2 SNEGSKA (reference sequence). CDR3 nucleotides: TGCAGTGCTAGGCATGGGGGGAGCTCCTACAATGAGCAGTTCTTC. It codes for CSARHGGSSYNEQFF.

The sample holds many counts of this clonotype. This rearrangement joins TRBV5-1 to TRBJ1-1, with D unresolved. The CDR3 extends over 13 amino acids. The germline V gene encodes CDR1 SGHRS and CDR2 YFSETQ. Trimming cost V 4 bases and J 4 bases, with 11 bases left between them. The CDR3: CASSPRTGTEAFF. DNA of the CDR3: TGCGCCAGCAGCCCCCGAACGGGCACTGAAGCTTTCTTT.

This clonotype was counted between two and nine times. This rearrangement joins TRBV6-1 to TRBJ1-5; 7 bases agree with TRBD1. Per the germline V gene, CDR1 is MNHNS and CDR2 is SASEGT. With V trimmed by 8 bases and J by 5 bases, 6 bases remained unmatched. CDR3 length: 13 residues. The CDR3 DNA reads as TGTGCCAGCCGGGACAGCGAATATCAGCCCCAGCATTTT. Translating gives CASRDSEYQPQHF.

This clonotype was seen ten or more times. This rearrangement joins TRBV20-1 to TRBJ1-2, with D tentatively TRBD1 (6 bases). V was shortened by 3 bases and J by 4 bases, with 15 bases between the two germline ends. Looked up from germline, CDR1 is DFQATT and CDR2 is SNEGSKA (reference sequence). CDR3 length: 14 residues. The CDR3 coding sequence is TGCAGTGCTAGTCTCGAGGGGGGCGCCTATGGCTACACCTTC. It translates to CSASLEGGAYGYTF.

This clonotype was picked up many times. The V gene is TRBV2, the J gene TRBJ2-5; D gene ambiguous. This CDR3 is 11 amino acids long. Between the trimmed V and J ends, which lost 10 bases and 9 bases, there was a span of 15 bases. The germline V gene encodes CDR1 SNHLY and CDR2 FYNNEI. Here the CDR3 reads CAIADPRSQYF. The DNA for the CDR3 is TGTGCCATCGCGGATCCCAGGTCCCAGTACTTC.

This clonotype was observed a few times. The chain has TRBV12-3 or TRBV12-4 and TRBJ1-5; TRBD1 matches at 7 bases. The CDR3 consists of 14 residues. J lost 5 bases, V lost 6 bases, and 7 bases had no gene match. The CDR3 sequence is CASRERGPYQPQHF. The CDR3 DNA reads as TGTGCCAGCAGGGAAAGGGGGCCCTATCAGCCCCAGCATTTT.

This chain links TRBV4-3 with TRBJ1-4; D possibly corresponds to TRBD1 (5 bases). The CDR3 covers 14 residues. Germline CDR1 and CDR2: LGHNA and YSLEER. V lost 0 bases and J 7 bases, leaving 9 bases between the germline ends. CDR3 DNA sequence: TGCGCCAGCAGCCAAGACGGGGGTGGTGAAAAACTGTTTTTT. Its translation: CASSQDGGGEKLFF.

The chain carries TRBV3-1 and TRBJ1-4, with D perhaps TRBD1 (6 bases). V was pared by 4 bases and J by 0 bases, with 21 bases between. This CDR3 spans 19 amino acids. Germline V CDR1 and CDR2: LGHDT, YNNKEL (reference sequence). In DNA, the CDR3 is TGTGCCAGCAGCCCCCCCCACCTAGGGGGGACTTCAACTAATGAAAAACTGTTTTTT. Protein sequence: CASSPPHLGGTSTNEKLFF.

The V call is TRBV27, the J call TRBJ2-4; no clear D. The V gene's germline CDR1 is MNHEY and CDR2 SMNVEV (reference sequence). The CDR3 length is 13 residues. Trimming cost V 2 bases and J 3 bases, with 5 bases left between them. In DNA form, the CDR3 reads TGTGCCAGCAGTTTACGGGTCAAAAACATTCAGTACTTC. Amino acid sequence: CASSLRVKNIQYF.

This clonotype was seen more than once but under ten times. CDR3 bases: TGTGCCAGCAGTGGGGGACTCTTGAGGGGCAATCAGCCCCAGCATTTT. Its translation: CASSGGLLRGNQPQHF. This rearrangement joins TRBV2 to TRBJ1-5, with D tentatively TRBD1 (5 bases). The CDR3 is 16 residues long. V was shortened by 4 bases and J by 2 bases, with 15 bases between the two germline ends. Germline-derived CDR1 and CDR2 are SNHLY and FYNNEI. The variable domain in full, completed from reference TRBV2 and TRBJ1-5, reads EPEVTQTPSHQVTQMGQEVILRCVPISNHLYFYWYRQILGQKVEFLVSFYNNEISEKSEIFDDQFSVERPDGSNFTLKIRSTKLEDSAMYFCASSGGLLRGNQPQHFGDGTRLSIL.

This clonotype has a count of ten or more. The V and J genes are TRBV7-9 and TRBJ2-4; the match to TRBD2 covers 12 bases. This CDR3 contains 16 residues. The V gene's germline CDR1 is SEHNR and CDR2 FQNEAQ (reference sequence). J was trimmed by 3 bases and V by 5 bases; bases with no gene match: 5. The CDR3 loop is CASSPSGRAGKNIQYF. CDR3 coding DNA: TGTGCCAGCAGCCCTAGCGGGAGGGCCGGCAAAAACATTCAGTACTTC.

There are a few counts of this clonotype. The V and J genes are TRBV6-1 and TRBJ2-1, with 15 bases fitting TRBD2. The V gene end was trimmed by 8 bases and the J gene end by 7 bases; junction bases not matched to a gene: 12. Germline V gene sequence: CDR1 MNHNS, CDR2 SASEGT. The CDR3 spans 17 residues. The CDR3 DNA reads as TGTGCCAGCTCGGTAGGACTAGCGGGGGGGCTCGTGAATGAGCAGTTCTTC. It specifies CASSVGLAGGLVNEQFF.

This clonotype has a count of ten or more. The V call is TRBV4-3, the J call TRBJ2-7; D is ambiguous. The germline V and J ends were trimmed by 5 bases and 1 base, with 12 bases remaining between them. The length of the CDR3 is 14 residues. Per the germline V gene, CDR1 is LGHNA and CDR2 is YSLEER. DNA of the CDR3: TGCGCCAGCAGCTTCCGTTGGGAATCCTACGAGCAGTACTTC. Residues: CASSFRWESYEQYF.

This clonotype has just a few counts. The chain employs TRBV18 and TRBJ2-1; D gene uncertain. The germline V gene encodes CDR1 KGHSH and CDR2 LQKENI. Trimming left V 0 bases short and J 9 bases short, with 9 bases between. There are 13 residues in the CDR3. The CDR3 spells CASSPPAGTEQFF. CDR3 sequence (DNA): TGTGCCAGCTCACCACCGGCCGGAACTGAGCAGTTCTTC.

This clonotype was seen ten or more times. The chain is built from TRBV5-1 and TRBJ2-1; D call uncertain. The germline gives CDR1 SGHRS, CDR2 YFSETQ. V gave up 7 bases and J gave up 4 bases, with 12 bases separating them. There are 13 residues in the CDR3. CDR3: CASSRSPYNEQFF. The CDR3 DNA reads TGCGCCAGCTCAAGGTCTCCTTACAATGAGCAGTTCTTC.

The chain uses TRBV25-1 and TRBJ2-1; D remains unclear. The CDR3 sequence is 11 residues long. Trimming removed 11 bases from V and 8 bases from J, with 13 bases in between. Germline loops: CDR1 MGHDK, CDR2 SYGVNS. The CDR3 sequence is CAACNGDEQFF. CDR3 nucleotides: TGTGCCGCATGTAACGGCGATGAGCAGTTCTTC.

The CDR3 loop reads CASSLRENQPQHF. Here the CDR3 DNA reads TGCGCCAGCAGCTTGCGGGAAAATCAGCCCCAGCATTTT. The V and J genes are TRBV5-1 and TRBJ1-5; D is ambiguous. The CDR3 spans 13 residues. Between the trimmed V and J ends, which lost 1 base and 4 bases, there was a span of 6 bases. The germline V gene has CDR1 SGHRS and CDR2 YFSETQ. Full variable domain (remainder filled in from reference TRBV5-1 and TRBJ1-5): KAGVTQTPRYLIKTRGQQVTLSCSPISGHRSVSWYQQTPGQGLQFLFEYFSETQRNKGNFPGRFSGRQFSNSRSEMNVSTLELGDSALYLCASSLRENQPQHFGDGTRLSIL.